The clone carrying this T cell receptor (beta chain) occurred a few times. Its target is not known. This sample was included in a study of CD8 T cells in ankylosing spondylitis. Making the TCR beta libraries involved quantitative 5'-RACE with molecular barcodes. TCRdb processed the 5' RACE reads anew with MiXCR; each CDR3 protein has one entry. The data show 500,000 or so distinct CDR3 sequences, about 5.2% seen once. General study findings and limits: Ankylosing spondylitis blood appeared to carry a characteristic TCR beta motif of several highly homologous variants. The clones that were linked to disease were reported to be significantly enriched in matched synovial fluid samples from ankylosing spondylitis patients. Existing reports had already noted some motif variants in reactive arthritis synovial fluid and blood.

CDR1 and CDR2 from the germline V gene are LGHNA and YNFKEQ. This CDR3 has 16 residues. V lost 4 bases, J lost 5 bases, and 19 bases lay in between. This chain connects TRBV4-2 to TRBJ2-3; maybe TRBD2 (6 bases). Sequencing was done on a sample of blood, either unsorted or a sorted T cell fraction (not recorded which). This sequence was found in a male donor with ankylosing spondylitis. CDR3 nucleotides: TGTGCCAGCAGCCCCCGCCGGGACTGGGTAAGAGATACGCAGTATTTT. Protein sequence: CASSPRRDWVRDTQYF.